This T cell receptor beta chain was documented in a study of post-analysis software for immune sequencing data. This clonotype has more than one count but fewer than ten. Antigen unknown. Unique molecular identifiers were carried by the TCR beta cDNA libraries. TCRdb fed the PCR reads into MiXCR, producing one record per CDR3 protein. The table has 450,000 to 650,000 distinct CDR3 sequences, 44% seen once. Study findings and constraints: Batch-matched samples strongly co-clustered by F measure. Among roughly five TRBV segments more frequent in patients than controls were TRBV5-6, TRBV5-1 and TRBV20-1. Controls had significantly higher normalized Chao1 diversity than multiple sclerosis patients.

CDR3 size: 13 residues. CDR1 SGHRS and CDR2 YFSETQ come from the germline V gene. V shed 3 bases and J shed 4 bases, with 11 bases lying between them. This receptor was obtained from a girl aged 10-17 years with multiple sclerosis. The chain carries TRBV5-1 and TRBJ2-7, with a weak D call TRBD2 (5 bases). The specimen sequenced was blood. The CDR3 region is CASSSNLAYEQYF. In nucleotides, the CDR3 is TGCGCCAGCAGCTCGAACCTAGCTTACGAGCAGTACTTC.